These 27 T cell receptor beta chains share one sample of origin, sequenced in a study of T cell responses to AZD1222 COVID-19 vaccine. This table comes from immunoSEQ multiplex PCR, and its TCRdb copy is limited to in-frame clones, with some not included. The table lists about 72,000 clones, approximately 90% of them singletons. The sample in question was peripheral blood, obtained on day 0 of AZD1222 vaccination. The receptors were sampled from an adult in good health.

This sequence joins TRBV6-5 and TRBJ2-3, with 12 bases that match TRBD2. The CDR3 runs 15 residues. CDR1 is MNHEY and CDR2 is SVGAGI in the germline V gene. V was pared by 6 bases and J by 2 bases, with 3 bases of the junction left unmatched. CDR3 sequence (DNA): TGTGCCAGCAGGGGACTAGCGGGTACCACAGATACGCAGTATTTT. Translation: CASRGLAGTTDTQYF.

The rearrangement links TRBV7-3 to TRBJ2-3, with no clear D. The CDR3 runs to 12 residues. Looked up from germline, CDR1 is SGHTA and CDR2 is FQGTGA. V lost 5 bases and J 0 bases, leaving 3 bases between the germline ends. This CDR3 is CASSLSTDTQYF. CDR3 nucleotide sequence: TGTGCCAGCAGCCTCAGCACAGATACGCAGTATTTT.

The chain links TRBV6-2 or TRBV6-3 to TRBJ2-7; maybe TRBD2 (5 bases). V was pared by 4 bases and J by 4 bases, with 14 bases between. Per the germline V gene, CDR1 is MNHEY and CDR2 is SVGEGT. This CDR3 is 14 amino acids long. The CDR3 reads CASSWERSGYEQYF. The CDR3 DNA follows: TGTGCCAGCAGTTGGGAACGGAGCGGTTACGAGCAGTACTTC.

The V and J genes are TRBV6-2 or TRBV6-3 and TRBJ1-2; D might be TRBD1 (6 bases). The CDR3 length is 16 residues. Trimming removed 6 bases at V and 8 bases at J, with 25 bases between. CDR1 is MNHEY and CDR2 is SVGEGT in the germline V gene. Here the CDR3 DNA reads TGTGCCAGCAGCCCTGTAGCCGGGGGGGGCGGGAACGGCTACACCTTC. Translation gives CASSPVAGGGGNGYTF.

The V and J genes are TRBV10-1 and TRBJ1-6; the match to TRBD1 covers 7 bases. The CDR3 runs 13 residues. V shed 2 bases, J shed 13 bases, and the junction held 5 bases outside the gene matches. The germline gives CDR1 WNHNN, CDR2 SYGVQD (reference sequence). The CDR3 reads CASSEAGGEPLHF. Here the CDR3 DNA reads TGCGCCAGCAGTGAGGCAGGGGGGGAGCCCCTCCACTTT.

This clone was observed a few times. The chain has TRBV7-3 and TRBJ1-6; D is uncertain. V was pared by 0 bases and J by 7 bases, with 4 bases between. CDR1 and CDR2 (germline): SGHTA, FQGTGA. This CDR3 is built from 13 residues. The CDR3: CASSLTINSPLHF. CDR3 in DNA: TGTGCCAGCAGCTTAACGATCAATTCACCCCTCCACTTT.

This clone was counted a single time. This sequence joins TRBV7-9 and TRBJ2-2; D is perhaps TRBD2 (6 bases). The CDR3 runs to 16 residues. Trimming took off 5 bases at V and 2 bases at J, with 15 bases between the two ends. Germline V lookup: CDR1 SEHNR, CDR2 FQNEAQ (reference sequence). The CDR3 reads CASSTRQRVNTGELFF. DNA for the CDR3: TGTGCCAGCAGCACGCGGCAGCGGGTTAACACCGGGGAGCTGTTTTTT. The full variable domain, completed using reference TRBV7-9 and TRBJ2-2, is DTGVSQNPRHKITKRGQNVTFRCDPISEHNRLYWYRQTLGQGPEFLTYFQNEAQLEKSRLLSDRFSAERPKGSFSTLEIQRTEQGDSAMYLCASSTRQRVNTGELFFGEGSRLTVL.

The V gene is TRBV19, the J gene TRBJ1-2, with D unresolved. Germline assignment: CDR1 LNHDA and CDR2 SQIVND (reference sequence). V lost 4 bases and J lost 5, with 11 bases in between. The CDR3 sequence is 13 residues long. DNA of the CDR3: TGTGCCAGTAGTACCACAGATCTGTATGGCTACACCTTC. Its translation: CASSTTDLYGYTF.

V and J are TRBV5-6 and TRBJ1-2, with D tentatively TRBD1 (6 bases). Trimming cost V 0 bases and J 3 bases, with 15 bases left between them. Germline CDR1 reads SGHDT; CDR2 reads YYEEEE. This CDR3 has 16 residues. The chain's CDR3 is CASSLGPQGRDYGYTF. The CDR3 DNA reads TGTGCCAGCAGCTTGGGTCCCCAGGGGCGCGACTATGGCTACACCTTC.

The chain couples TRBV28 to TRBJ2-3, with D perhaps matching TRBD2 (6 bases). Deletions cut 4 bases from V and 12 bases from J, with 11 bases between. The CDR3 totals 11 residues. CDR1 MDHEN and CDR2 SYDVKM come from the germline V gene. CDR3 in amino acids: CASSWARGQYF. CDR3 bases: TGTGCCAGCAGTTGGGCGCGGGGTCAGTATTTT.

The V call is TRBV6-2 or TRBV6-3, the J call TRBJ1-1; D is unclear. Per the germline V gene, CDR1 is MNHEY and CDR2 is SVGEGT. The CDR3 length is 13 residues. V lost 2 bases, J lost 3 bases, and 7 bases lay in between. CDR3 sequence (DNA): TGTGCCAGCAGTTACGTGGCGGACACTGAAGCTTTCTTT. Its protein product is CASSYVADTEAFF.

Only one count was recorded for this clone. The gene calls are TRBV3-1 (or the pseudogene TRBV3-2) and TRBJ2-7, with 12 nucleotides matching TRBD1. V lost 1 base to trimming and J lost 5 bases; unmatched junction nucleotides: 3. The CDR3 has 15 amino acids. Per germline, CDR1 LGHDT and CDR2 YNNKEL (reference sequence). The CDR3 nucleotides are TGTGCCAGCAGCCAAGGGGGGACAGGGGGCCACGAGCAGTACTTC. It encodes CASSQGGTGGHEQYF.

This chain joins TRBV5-6 and TRBJ2-2; D is ambiguous. The CDR3 contains 13 residues. The germline CDR1 and CDR2 sequences are SGHDT and YYEEEE. V lost 3 bases and J lost 3, with 6 bases in between. CDR3 residues: CASSSMYTGELFF. CDR3 DNA: TGTGCCAGCAGCTCAATGTACACCGGGGAGCTGTTTTTT. Variable domain in full (rest from reference TRBV5-6 and TRBJ2-2): DAGVTQSPTHLIKTRGQQVTLRCSPKSGHDTVSWYQQALGQGPQFIFQYYEEEERQRGNFPDRFSGHQFPNYSSELNVNALLLGDSALYLCASSSMYTGELFFGEGSRLTVL.

In this sample, this clone turned up a few times. The CDR3 here is CASSFPGPFTDTQYF. DNA for the CDR3: TGTGCCAGCAGCTTCCCGGGACCGTTCACAGATACGCAGTATTTT. The chain is built from TRBV5-6 and TRBJ2-3; tentatively, D is TRBD1 or TRBD2 (5 bases each). The CDR3 is 15 residues long. Germline-derived CDR1 and CDR2 are SGHDT and YYEEEE. V was pared by 2 bases and J by 2 bases, with 12 bases between.

The gene calls are TRBV30 and TRBJ1-5; perhaps TRBD1 as D (5 bases). With 2 bases removed from V and 6 bases from J, the gap between germline ends came to 11 bases. The CDR3 has 13 amino acids. Germline V gives CDR1 GTSNPN, CDR2 SVGIG (reference sequence). The CDR3 DNA is TGTGCCTGGAGTCCCCAGGGAACTCAGCCCCAGCATTTT. The encoded protein is CAWSPQGTQPQHF.

This chain links TRBV28 with TRBJ1-3; D is undetermined. Germline-derived CDR1 and CDR2 are MDHEN and SYDVKM. The V end was cut by 6 bases, the J end by 1 base, with 13 bases between. This CDR3 spans 15 amino acids. This chain's CDR3 is CASSRTFGSGNTIYF. For the CDR3, the DNA is TGTGCCAGCAGCCGAACTTTCGGGTCTGGAAACACCATATATTTT. The full variable domain, with the rest looked up from reference TRBV28 and TRBJ1-3, is DVKVTQSSRYLVKRTGEKVFLECVQDMDHENMFWYRQDPGLGLRLIYFSYDVKMKEKGDIPEGYSVSREKKERFSLILESASTNQTSMYLCASSRTFGSGNTIYFGEGSWLTVV.

This clone was seen just once. The genes are TRBV10-3 and TRBJ2-6, with D perhaps TRBD1 or TRBD2 (5 bases each). V was cut by 2 bases and J by 2 bases, with 10 bases left in between. The germline V gene has CDR1 ENHRY and CDR2 SYGVKD. The CDR3 spans 16 residues. CDR3 bases: TGTGCCATCAGTGAGCAGGGACCCACTGGGGCCAACGTCCTGACTTTC. Translating gives CAISEQGPTGANVLTF.

The genes are TRBV28 and TRBJ1-5, with 9 nucleotides matching TRBD1. From germline, CDR1 is MDHEN and CDR2 SYDVKM. V gave up 10 bases and J gave up 5 bases; unmatched junction bases: 15. This CDR3 is 16 amino acids long. CDR3 in DNA: TGTGCCATCCCCGCCCAGGGACAGGGTCGGGATCAGCCCCAGCATTTT. It encodes CAIPAQGQGRDQPQHF.

The V gene is TRBV15, the J gene TRBJ1-6; the match to TRBD1 covers 7 bases. Germline loops: CDR1 LNHNV, CDR2 YYDKDF (reference sequence). This CDR3 has 14 amino acids. Unmatched junction bases numbered 5, after V lost 3 bases and J lost 9 bases. The CDR3 DNA reads TGTGCCACCAGCAGCCCACAGGGGAGTTCACCCCTCCACTTT. Translating it yields CATSSPQGSSPLHF. The full variable domain, completed using reference TRBV15 and TRBJ1-6, is DAMVIQNPRYQVTQFGKPVTLSCSQTLNHNVMYWYQQKSSQAPKLLFHYYDKDFNNEADTPDNFQSRRPNTSFCFLDIRSPGLGDTAMYLCATSSPQGSSPLHFGNGTRLTVT.

The CDR3 DNA sequence: TGTGCCTGGAGCCGTTTGGGACAGGGGGCAAATGGCTACACCTTC. Amino acid sequence: CAWSRLGQGANGYTF. V gene TRBV30 combines with J gene TRBJ1-2, with 12 bases lining up with TRBD1. Trimming took 3 bases from V and 6 from J; bases not matched to a gene: 8. Germline V gene sequence: CDR1 GTSNPN, CDR2 SVGIG (reference sequence). The CDR3 sequence is 15 residues long.

The rearrangement joins TRBV18 to TRBJ1-5; 11 bases match TRBD1. The CDR3 totals 15 residues. The germline V gene has CDR1 KGHSH and CDR2 LQKENI. The ends lost 4 bases at V and 7 bases at J; junction bases unmatched: 6. The CDR3 DNA follows: TGTGCCAGCTCACTCCCGGGACAGGGGGAACAGCCCCAGCATTTT. It translates to CASSLPGQGEQPQHF.

The rearrangement joins TRBV30 to TRBJ1-5; D call uncertain. Germline-derived CDR1 and CDR2 are GTSNPN and SVGIG (reference sequence). This CDR3 is built from 13 residues. The V end lost 5 bases, the J end lost 11 bases, and 19 bases lay between the germline ends. The DNA of the CDR3 is TGTGCCTGGGGCGGGCCGGCCCCGTGGGCCCAGCATTTT. It yields the protein CAWGGPAPWAQHF.

The table lists this clone with a few counts. The chain is built from TRBV27 and TRBJ2-3, with D perhaps matching TRBD2 (6 bases). Trimming removed 4 bases at V and 3 bases at J, with 17 bases between. The CDR3 totals 16 residues. In germline, CDR1 is MNHEY, CDR2 SMNVEV (reference sequence). The CDR3 nucleotides read TGTGCCAGCAGTTCTTTCGGGGGAGTGGGTACAGATACGCAGTATTTT. This codes for CASSSFGGVGTDTQYF.

J is TRBJ2-5 and V is TRBV6-2 or TRBV6-3; D is uncertain. Germline lookup yields CDR1 MNHEY and CDR2 SVGEGT. Trimming left V 2 bases short and J 1 base short, with 11 bases between. CDR3 size: 15 residues. The CDR3 loop is CASSYGPSTQETQYF. CDR3 bases: TGTGCCAGCAGTTACGGTCCCTCCACCCAAGAGACCCAGTACTTC.

Comments on this clone: Other DNA sequences within the sample encode an identical CDR3. The chain uses TRBV7-8 and TRBJ2-5; D unresolved. The V and J ends lost 5 bases and 5 bases respectively, with 6 bases between them. The CDR3 runs 11 residues. From germline, CDR1 is SGHVS and CDR2 FQNEAQ. In DNA, the CDR3 is TGTGCCAGCAGCCAAGGGGAGACCCAGTACTTC. This sequence encodes CASSQGETQYF.

The chain links TRBV9 to TRBJ2-5; no reliable D call. The V end lost 0 bases, the J end lost 5 bases, and 11 bases lay between the germline ends. The CDR3 runs to 14 residues. CDR1 is SGDLS, CDR2 YYNGEE, per germline. CDR3 DNA: TGTGCCAGCAGCGTAGGGGTCCCCTCGGAGACCCAGTACTTC. It is translated as CASSVGVPSETQYF.

The chain employs TRBV15 and TRBJ2-1; perhaps TRBD1 as D (7 bases). The germline V gene encodes CDR1 LNHNV and CDR2 YYDKDF (reference sequence). This CDR3 is 16 amino acids long. Trimming pared 0 bases from V and 4 bases from J, leaving 13 bases between. The CDR3 bases are TGTGCCACCAGCAGAGATCTCCAGGGGGGTTACAATGAGCAGTTCTTC. Translated, it gives CATSRDLQGGYNEQFF.